This is a list of T cell receptor beta chains from one sample in a study of early T cells in non-severe SARS-CoV-2 infection. MiXCR, run by TCRdb on the 5' RACE reads, gives a single entry per CDR3 protein. The sample has approximately 62,000 distinct CDR3 sequences, around 12% seen once; the top ten hold roughly 3.4%. Input material: whole blood. The source of these receptors is an adult who was a healthcare worker with PCR-confirmed SARS-CoV-2 infection or an uninfected control (not recorded which). Both conserved end residues are trimmed from each CDR3. A D gene is named only where the DNA matches it firmly.

V | D | length | CDR3
TRBV29-1 | NA | 11 | SVEDLRGYEQY
TRBV13 | TRBD1 | 12 | ASRFTGGTEKLF
TRBV2 | TRBD1 | 11 | ASSPQGVGGYT
TRBV6-1 | NA | 12 | AESGTPWGGELF
TRBV28 | TRBD2 | 13 | ASTYSGRATYEQY
TRBV29-1 | NA | 12 | SVLETGYGNTIY
TRBV15 | TRBD2 | 13 | ATSLLAGGRDEQF
TRBV5-1 | NA | 11 | ASSFGQSQPQH
TRBV6-1 | NA | 11 | ASRVLNLYEQY
TRBV10-3 | TRBD2 | 12 | AISEVLAGDEQF
TRBV6-1 | TRBD2 | 14 | ASRLAGGPGGGEQF
TRBV2 | NA | 11 | ATRRDQQETQY
TRBV20-1 | TRBD2 | 12 | SANLAAGVHEQY
TRBV27 | NA | 13 | ASSPDWVGVYEQY
TRBV7-9 | NA | 12 | ASSFSGPTDTQY
TRBV12-3/TRBV12-4 | NA | 13 | ASSLKRQDQNIQY
TRBV5-1 | NA | 10 | ASSLGGGPKF
TRBV20-1 | TRBD1 | 11 | SASKQGNQPQH
TRBV3-1 | TRBD1 | 13 | ASSQTGSGTDTQY
TRBV7-3 | NA | 11 | ASSLTPSDGYT
TRBV6-1 | NA | 13 | ASSVELAPTGELF
TRBV7-6 | TRBD2 | 16 | ASSSLSGTSNSYNEQF
TRBV20-1 | NA | 8 | SASDYEQY
TRBV2 | NA | 13 | ASSEAQISQETQY
TRBV7-6 | NA | 12 | ASSLNTARDTQY
TRBV7-9 | TRBD1 | 11 | ASSHRGDYGYT
TRBV29-1 | NA | 14 | SVQTRSVVSYNEQF
TRBV29-1 | NA | 11 | SVDGRAINEQF
TRBV5-1 | NA | 10 | ASSLDRGRLF
TRBV30 | TRBD2 | 14 | AWSPGLAGERDTQY
TRBV20-1 | NA | 13 | SVGLGASSYNEQF
TRBV9 | NA | 13 | ASSGGGIMNTEAF
TRBV18 | NA | 11 | ASSPADNSPLH
TRBV6-1 | NA | 11 | ASRTSWGTEAF
TRBV27 | NA | 14 | ASSGGVSSFFDEQF
TRBV3-1 | NA | 12 | ASSQRVFGTEAF
TRBV20-1 | NA | 9 | SATLHYEQY
TRBV20-1 | TRBD2 | 12 | SARLAGDTGELF
TRBV24-1 | NA | 12 | ATSQSSGANVLT
TRBV27 | NA | 14 | ASGKGGSSGANVLT
TRBV5-1 | NA | 12 | ASSFSGSTDTQY
TRBV28 | TRBD2 | 11 | ASTAGEQETQY
TRBV20-1 | TRBD2 | 11 | SATGGEVNEQF
TRBV7-2 | TRBD2 | 12 | ASSLGGSGGEQY
TRBV29-1 | NA | 14 | SVGGGRIPTYNEQF
TRBV5-1 | NA | 13 | ASSPEVTGANVLT
TRBV5-1 | NA | 13 | ASSLSVVNTGELF
TRBV28 | NA | 10 | ASSSTRYEQY
TRBV7-9 | TRBD1 | 13 | ASSTGTGSQETQY